The sample holds many counts of the clone carrying this T cell receptor (beta chain). Antigen unknown. The CDR3 totals 11 residues. From germline, CDR1 is LGHDT and CDR2 YNNKEL (reference sequence). Trimming removed 1 base at V and 5 bases at J, with 1 base between. After 5'RACE with constant-segment primers, TCR alpha and TCR beta cDNA libraries carrying sample barcodes and UMIs were obtained. Each CDR3 protein is one row after TCRdb ran MiXCR on the 5' RACE reads. Among a few hundred thousand distinct CDR3 sequences listed, about 20% were seen once. The sample belongs to a study of T-cell memory formation after mild COVID-19. Study-level results: Clones that contracted clustered mainly in CM and EM if CD4+ and in EMRA if CD8+. Researchers found some responding clones in pre-infection memory, a sign that cross-reactive memory joined. Whereas later expanders leaned CD4+, clones contracting day 15 to 85 showed a balanced CD4/CD8 makeup.

The rearrangement joins TRBV3-1 to TRBJ2-3; D not certain. The sequence was obtained from an adult woman who had mild COVID-19 (a few samples of this study predate the infection). Cell type and time point are not known. The specimen was PBMCs or a T cell subset sorted from them (not recorded which). CDR3 DNA: TGTGCCAGCAGCCAAGTAGATACGCAGTATTTT. Its protein is CASSQVDTQYF.